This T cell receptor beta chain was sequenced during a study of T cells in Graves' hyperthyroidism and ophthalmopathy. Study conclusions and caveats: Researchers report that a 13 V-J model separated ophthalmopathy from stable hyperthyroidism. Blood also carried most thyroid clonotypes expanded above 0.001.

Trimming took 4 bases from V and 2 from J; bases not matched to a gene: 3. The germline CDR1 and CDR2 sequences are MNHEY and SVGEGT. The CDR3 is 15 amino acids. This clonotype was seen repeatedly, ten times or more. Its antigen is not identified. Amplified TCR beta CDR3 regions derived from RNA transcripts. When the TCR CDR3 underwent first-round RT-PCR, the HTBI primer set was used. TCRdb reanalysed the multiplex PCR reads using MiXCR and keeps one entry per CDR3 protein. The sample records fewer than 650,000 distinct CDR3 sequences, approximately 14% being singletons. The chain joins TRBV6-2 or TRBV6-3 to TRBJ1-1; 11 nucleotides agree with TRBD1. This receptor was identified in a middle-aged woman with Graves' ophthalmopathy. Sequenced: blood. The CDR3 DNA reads TGTGCCAGCAGTTCCGGGACAGGGGGTAACACTGAAGCTTTCTTT. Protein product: CASSSGTGGNTEAFF.